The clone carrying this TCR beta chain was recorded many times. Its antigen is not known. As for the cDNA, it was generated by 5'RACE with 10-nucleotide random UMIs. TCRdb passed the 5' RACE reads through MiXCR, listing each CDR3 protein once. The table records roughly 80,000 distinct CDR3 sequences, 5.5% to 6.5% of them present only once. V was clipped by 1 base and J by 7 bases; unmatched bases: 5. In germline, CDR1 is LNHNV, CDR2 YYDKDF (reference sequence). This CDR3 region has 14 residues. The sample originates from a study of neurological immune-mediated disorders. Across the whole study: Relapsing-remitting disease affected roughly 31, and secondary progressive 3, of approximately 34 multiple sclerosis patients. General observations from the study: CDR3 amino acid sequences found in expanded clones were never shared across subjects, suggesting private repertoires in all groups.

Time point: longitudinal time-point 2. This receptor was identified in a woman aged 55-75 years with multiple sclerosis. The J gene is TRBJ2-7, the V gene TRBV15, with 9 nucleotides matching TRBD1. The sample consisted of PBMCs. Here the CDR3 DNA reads TGTGCCACCAGCAGAGTAGACAGGGGGAAAGAGCAGTACTTC. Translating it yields CATSRVDRGKEQYF.